A single T cell receptor (beta chain) is shown here with its context. As yet, its antigen is unknown. Treatment: roughly 19 received Ad26.COV2.S at low or high dose, single or two shots; several received placebo; per-sample allocation not given. Samples analyzed were those drawn on day 63 after the first vaccine or placebo injection. Some clones are missing from TCRdb's copy, which holds only in-frame ones; the method was immunoSEQ multiplex PCR. The sample holds fewer than 800,000 clones, more than 80% seen once. This entry comes from a study of Ad26.COV2.S vaccination and SARS-CoV-2 variants. For the study at large: Donor was one of the participants in the Ad26.COV2.S arm of the COV1001 trial. Ad26.COV2.S was injected intramuscularly once or twice, 56 days apart. Study conclusions and caveats: After vaccination, substantial breadth of spike-specific CD8+ and CD4+ responses was reported.

Germline loops: CDR1 SEHNR, CDR2 FQNEAQ (reference sequence). The CDR3 consists of 15 residues. The V end lost 5 bases, the J end lost 5 bases, and 18 bases lay between the germline ends. This TCR was sampled from a person aged 18-65 years who received the Ad26.COV2.S COVID-19 vaccine or a placebo. The source material was peripheral blood, sampled in a trial of Ad26.COV2.S vaccine versus placebo. This rearrangement joins TRBV7-9 to TRBJ1-2; TRBD1 might be the D (5 bases). DNA of the CDR3: TGTGCCAGCAGCCCTGGGACGAGCGGACCATATGGCTACACCTTC. Translating it yields CASSPGTSGPYGYTF.